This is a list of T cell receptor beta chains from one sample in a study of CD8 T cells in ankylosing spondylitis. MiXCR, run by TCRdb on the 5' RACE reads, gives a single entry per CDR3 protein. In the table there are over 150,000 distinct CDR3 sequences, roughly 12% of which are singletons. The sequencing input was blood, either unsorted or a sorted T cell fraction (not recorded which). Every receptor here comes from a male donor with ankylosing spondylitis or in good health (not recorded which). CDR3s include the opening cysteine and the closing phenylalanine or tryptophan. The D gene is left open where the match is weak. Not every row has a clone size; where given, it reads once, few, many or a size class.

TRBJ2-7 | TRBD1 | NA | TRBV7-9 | TGTGCCAGCAGTCCTGACAGGGTCGAGCAGTACTTC | CASSPDRVEQYF
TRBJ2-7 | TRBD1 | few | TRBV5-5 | TGTGCCAGCAGGGTGGGACAGACCAACTACGAGCAGTACTTC | CASRVGQTNYEQYF
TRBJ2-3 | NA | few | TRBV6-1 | TGTGCCAGCACCGGACCCTATGCCACAGATACGCAGTATTTT | CASTGPYATDTQYF
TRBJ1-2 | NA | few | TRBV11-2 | TGTGCCAGCAGCTTAGATAACTTGGACAGCTTTAACTATGGCTACACCTTC | CASSLDNLDSFNYGYTF
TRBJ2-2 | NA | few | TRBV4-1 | TGCGCCAGCAGCCAGGGCACGAACACCGGGGAGCTGTTTTTT | CASSQGTNTGELFF
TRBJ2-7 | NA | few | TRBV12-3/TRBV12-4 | TGTGCCAGCAGTTTGCTGACTTCCAAGGCATCCTACGAGCAGTACTTC | CASSLLTSKASYEQYF
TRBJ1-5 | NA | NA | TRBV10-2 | TGCGCCAGCAGGACCCAGGGAAAAAATCAGCCCCAGCATTTT | CASRTQGKNQPQHF
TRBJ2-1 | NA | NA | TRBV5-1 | TGCGCCAGCAGCTTGGAGGCAGGGCGCGATGAGCAGTTCTTC | CASSLEAGRDEQFF
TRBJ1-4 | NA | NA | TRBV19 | TGTGCCAGTAAAACCTTCAGCGCAACTAATGAAAAACTGTTTTTT | CASKTFSATNEKLFF
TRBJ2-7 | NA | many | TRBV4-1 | TGCGCCAGCAGCCAACATACCAGGGACTACGAGCAGTACTTC | CASSQHTRDYEQYF
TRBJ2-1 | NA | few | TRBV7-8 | TGTGCCAGCAGCTGGCGGCCGGGAGAGCAGTTCTTC | CASSWRPGEQFF
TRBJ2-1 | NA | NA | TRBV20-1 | TGCAGTGCTAGTCCAAGTGTCGGTGAGCAGTTCTTC | CSASPSVGEQFF
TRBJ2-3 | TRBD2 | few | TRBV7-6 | TGTGCCAGCAGCTTCAGGCTAGCGGGGGGCACAGATACGCAGTATTTT | CASSFRLAGGTDTQYF
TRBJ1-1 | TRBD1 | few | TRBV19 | TGTGCCAGTAAGAGGGGGCGCATTAGCACTGAAGCTTTCTTT | CASKRGRISTEAFF